The next 25 T cell receptor beta chains were all read from a single sample in a study of CD8 T cell repertoires and HIV-1 epitope variants (TCRdb year 2020). Libraries were prepared through the immunoSEQ multiplex PCR assay. As stored in TCRdb, this immuneACCESS dataset retains in-frame rearrangements with V and J assigned. A fraction of the clones does not appear; measured against another copy, unresolved V genes explain less than half of the discrepancy, and the remainder lacks a known reason. A total of tens of thousands of clones appear in this sample, around 67% of them only once. Roughly 25% of the sample is held by the ten biggest clonotypes. The specimen was uncultured baseline CD8+ T cells from peripheral blood mononuclear cells (PBMCs). The receptors were gathered from a male donor with HIV.

The chain recombines TRBV7-3 with TRBJ2-1; 7 bases line up with TRBD2. The CDR3 is 14 amino acids. CDR1 and CDR2 (germline): SGHTA, FQGTGA. Germline trimming cut 2 bases from V and 4 bases from J; bases unmatched to any gene: 2. The CDR3 DNA follows: TGTGCCAGCAGCTTAGCGGGGGAGTACAATGAGCAGTTCTTC. Amino acids: CASSLAGEYNEQFF.

This clone appeared a single time. CDR3 bases: TGTGCCAGCAGCAAGGTAACGGTCCCTTACAATGAGCAGTTCTTC. It yields the protein CASSKVTVPYNEQFF. J is TRBJ2-1 and V is TRBV28, with unresolved D. Per germline, CDR1 MDHEN and CDR2 SYDVKM. V lost 6 bases, J lost 4 bases, and 16 bases lay in between. The CDR3 spans 15 residues. Together with reference TRBV28 and TRBJ2-1, the CDR3 gives the full variable domain: DVKVTQSSRYLVKRTGEKVFLECVQDMDHENMFWYRQDPGLGLRLIYFSYDVKMKEKGDIPEGYSVSREKKERFSLILESASTNQTSMYLCASSKVTVPYNEQFFGPGTRLTVL.

V gene TRBV7-9 combines with J gene TRBJ2-5; tentatively, D is TRBD2 (8 bases). CDR3 length: 16 amino acids. From germline, CDR1 is SEHNR and CDR2 FQNEAQ (reference sequence). V was clipped by 4 bases and J by 5 bases, with 20 bases between them. For the CDR3, the DNA is TGTGCCAGCAGCTCCCGAAACAGGGGCGGGGGGGAGACCCAGTACTTC. Translated: CASSSRNRGGGETQYF. Drawing the rest from reference TRBV7-9 and TRBJ2-5, the complete variable domain is DTGVSQNPRHKITKRGQNVTFRCDPISEHNRLYWYRQTLGQGPEFLTYFQNEAQLEKSRLLSDRFSAERPKGSFSTLEIQRTEQGDSAMYLCASSSRNRGGGETQYFGPGTRLLVL.

The gene calls are TRBV4-1 and TRBJ1-4, with TRBD1 as a possible D gene (5 bases). CDR3 length: 15 residues. Germline values: CDR1 MGHRA, CDR2 YSYEKL. V was trimmed by 0 bases and J by 10 bases, leaving 15 bases between them. The CDR3 reads CASSQDGTSTGKLFF. The DNA for the CDR3 is TGCGCCAGCAGCCAAGACGGGACCAGTACAGGAAAACTGTTTTTT.

This clone occurred a few times. The chain carries TRBV2 and TRBJ2-5; TRBD2 is a possible D gene (6 bases). V was trimmed by 6 bases and J by 5 bases, leaving 10 bases between them. The CDR3 covers 12 residues. Germline CDR1 and CDR2: SNHLY and FYNNEI. The CDR3 DNA follows: TGTGCCAGCAGCGGACTACGCGAGACCCAGTACTTC. This translates into CASSGLRETQYF.

This chain joins TRBV11-2 and TRBJ1-1; 7 bases map to TRBD1. After removal of 5 bases from V and 4 bases from J, the junction contained 7 bases not matched to a gene. Germline loops: CDR1 SGHAT, CDR2 FQNNGV. This CDR3 has 14 residues. In DNA, the CDR3 is TGTGCCAGCAGCCGGGACAGCGTCACCACTGAAGCTTTCTTT. Its translation is CASSRDSVTTEAFF.

As DNA, the CDR3 is TGTGCCATCAGACAGGGTACCTACGAGCAGTACTTC. Protein: CAIRQGTYEQYF. This chain links TRBV10-3 with TRBJ2-7; D is possibly TRBD1 (6 bases). CDR3 length: 12 residues. Germline-derived CDR1 and CDR2 are ENHRY and SYGVKD. Trimming pared 6 bases from V and 2 bases from J, leaving 8 bases between.

This clone occurred once. The chain has TRBV28 and TRBJ1-2, with D unresolved. The germline gives CDR1 MDHEN, CDR2 SYDVKM. CDR3 length: 13 amino acids. The V end lost 1 base, the J end lost 8 bases, and 11 bases lay between the germline ends. This chain's CDR3 is CASSLLGSGGYTF. CDR3 bases: TGTGCCAGCAGTTTATTGGGGAGCGGAGGCTACACCTTC.

The J gene is TRBJ2-7, the V gene TRBV10-1; D call uncertain. The CDR3 runs to 13 residues. Germline V gene data show CDR1 as WNHNN and CDR2 as SYGVQD (reference sequence). Deletions cut 3 bases from V and 3 bases from J, with 9 bases between. The CDR3 bases are TGCGCCAGCAGTGAAAACGGTTACTACGAGCAGTACTTC. Its translation is CASSENGYYEQYF.

The J gene is TRBJ2-1, the V gene TRBV7-2; 10 positions agree with TRBD1. The CDR3 extends over 17 amino acids. Germline CDR1 is SGHTA and CDR2 is FQGNSA. J lost 6 bases, V lost 2 bases, and 10 bases had no gene match. CDR3 nucleotides: TGTGCCAGCAGCTTAAGAGTCGGTAGGGACAGGGGCAATGAGCAGTTCTTC. It is translated as CASSLRVGRDRGNEQFF.

This clone occurred a few times. CDR3 sequence (DNA): TGCGCCAGCAGTGAGAGGGCCCCCGACAGGGATGAAAAACTGTTTTTT. As protein: CASSERAPDRDEKLFF. The V call is TRBV10-1, the J call TRBJ1-4, with 7 bases aligning to TRBD1. Germline V gene sequence: CDR1 WNHNN, CDR2 SYGVQD (reference sequence). Unmatched junction bases numbered 9, after V lost 2 bases and J lost 6 bases. The CDR3 covers 16 residues.

The gene calls are TRBV29-1 and TRBJ1-1; D remains ambiguous. CDR1 SQVTM and CDR2 ANQGSEA come from the germline V gene. Trimming took off 8 bases at V and 6 bases at J, with 13 bases between the two ends. The CDR3 covers 11 residues. The CDR3 region has the DNA TGCAGCTATGACGAAGGGCCTGAAGCTTTCTTT. It is translated as CSYDEGPEAFF.

The chain is built from TRBV7-2 and TRBJ1-2, with D perhaps TRBD1 (5 bases). Germline V gives CDR1 SGHTA, CDR2 FQGNSA. This CDR3 contains 16 residues. The germline V and J ends were trimmed by 1 base and 0 bases, with 12 bases remaining between them. CDR3 bases: TGTGCCAGCAGCTTAGGGCGTGGGGGGTCTAACTATGGCTACACCTTC. This encodes CASSLGRGGSNYGYTF.

V gene TRBV28 combines with J gene TRBJ2-7, with unresolved D. The V end lost 8 bases, the J end lost 3 bases, and 11 bases lay between the germline ends. Germline V lookup: CDR1 MDHEN, CDR2 SYDVKM. This CDR3 has 12 amino acids. This CDR3 is CASSGPIYEQYF. Written as DNA, the CDR3 is TGTGCCAGCTCCGGGCCGATCTACGAGCAGTACTTC.

The sample holds many counts of this clone. The chain has TRBV6-5 and TRBJ2-2; a weak D match, TRBD1 (5 bases). The CDR3 has 14 residues. From germline, CDR1 is MNHEY and CDR2 SVGAGI. Trimming removed 0 bases from V and 5 bases from J, with 7 bases in between. The CDR3 loop is CASSYSQGTGELFF. The CDR3, as DNA: TGTGCCAGCAGTTACTCGCAGGGAACCGGGGAGCTGTTTTTT.

The CDR3 DNA follows: TGCGCCAGCAGCTTGGAGGGACACAAGTCCACAGATACGCAGTATTTT. Its translation: CASSLEGHKSTDTQYF. The chain links TRBV5-1 to TRBJ2-3; perhaps TRBD1 as D (6 bases). The germline V gene encodes CDR1 SGHRS and CDR2 YFSETQ. This CDR3 spans 16 amino acids. The V end was cut by 0 bases, the J end by 2 bases, with 13 bases between.

The chain has TRBV29-1 and TRBJ2-1, with TRBD2 as a possible D gene (5 bases). V dropped 3 bases and J dropped 2 bases, with 11 bases sitting between them. Per germline, CDR1 SQVTM and CDR2 ANQGSEA. This CDR3 comprises 14 residues. CDR3 sequence reads: CSVEVGAPYNEQFF. The CDR3 nucleotides read TGCAGCGTTGAGGTGGGAGCCCCCTACAATGAGCAGTTCTTC.

This clone came up many times. The rearrangement joins TRBV28 to TRBJ2-3, with D perhaps TRBD2 (6 bases). Germline CDR1 reads MDHEN; CDR2 reads SYDVKM. Trimming cost V 2 bases and J 7 bases, with 13 bases left between them. This CDR3 comprises 14 residues. CDR3 residues: CASSLGGSGNTQYF. CDR3 DNA sequence: TGTGCCAGCAGTTTAGGGGGTAGCGGTAATACGCAGTATTTT.

This clone was found a few times. The CDR3 sequence: CASSVGTYEQYF. In DNA, the CDR3 is TGCGCCAGCAGTGTAGGGACCTACGAGCAGTACTTC. The chain couples TRBV10-2 to TRBJ2-7; no clear D gene. The V gene's germline CDR1 is WSHSY and CDR2 SAAADI. The CDR3 runs to 12 residues. Deletions cut 4 bases from V and 2 bases from J, with 6 bases between.

V usage is TRBV6-5 and J usage is TRBJ1-1, with no clear D. In germline, CDR1 is MNHEY, CDR2 SVGAGI. Trimming took off 5 bases at V and 6 bases at J, with 16 bases between the two ends. The CDR3 is made up of 14 amino acids. The DNA for the CDR3 is TGTGCCAGCAGTCCTCGGGCCCCCGAGGCTGAAGCTTTCTTT. It codes for CASSPRAPEAEAFF.

The gene calls are TRBV5-1 and TRBJ2-7, with 9 bases lining up with TRBD1. The CDR3 contains 15 residues. V dropped 1 base and J dropped 5; count of bases not matched to a gene: 7. Germline V lookup: CDR1 SGHRS, CDR2 YFSETQ. The CDR3 DNA follows: TGCGCCAGCAGCTTGTTGAACAGGGGGCGCGACGAGCAGTACTTC. This codes for CASSLLNRGRDEQYF.

This chain links TRBV18 with TRBJ1-4; D possibly corresponds to TRBD1 (6 bases). The CDR3 extends over 17 amino acids. CDR1 is KGHSH and CDR2 is LQKENI in the germline V gene. V shed 0 bases and J shed 2 bases, with 13 bases lying between them. CDR3 protein: CASSPPDGGPTNEKLFF. CDR3 coding DNA: TGTGCCAGCTCACCACCGGACGGGGGGCCCACTAATGAAAAACTGTTTTTT.

DNA of the CDR3: TGTGCCAGCAAGACAGGGGTCGTCCAAGAGACCCAGTACTTC. Translating it yields CASKTGVVQETQYF. The rearrangement links TRBV6-5 to TRBJ2-5; the match to TRBD1 covers 8 bases. The CDR3 totals 14 residues. The J segment lost 1 base and the V segment lost 7 bases, leaving 5 bases of the junction unmatched. CDR1 and CDR2 (germline): MNHEY, SVGAGI.

The V gene is TRBV7-2, the J gene TRBJ2-3; TRBD2 agrees at 12 bases. J gave up 2 bases and V 5 bases, and 5 bases lay outside the gene matches. Germline assignment: CDR1 SGHTA and CDR2 FQGNSA. The CDR3 extends over 16 amino acids. CDR3 bases: TGTGCCAGCAGCCCGAGACTAGCGGGGGCCACAGATACGCAGTATTTT. Translation: CASSPRLAGATDTQYF.

The chain combines TRBV5-4 with TRBJ1-6; D is perhaps TRBD1 (5 bases). V shed 6 bases and J shed 0 bases, with 13 bases lying between them. Looked up from germline, CDR1 is SGHNT and CDR2 is YYREEE (reference sequence). CDR3 length: 16 residues. This chain's CDR3 is CASTRGGSSYNSPLHF. In nucleotides, the CDR3 is TGTGCCAGCACCCGGGGCGGAAGCTCCTATAATTCACCCCTCCACTTT.